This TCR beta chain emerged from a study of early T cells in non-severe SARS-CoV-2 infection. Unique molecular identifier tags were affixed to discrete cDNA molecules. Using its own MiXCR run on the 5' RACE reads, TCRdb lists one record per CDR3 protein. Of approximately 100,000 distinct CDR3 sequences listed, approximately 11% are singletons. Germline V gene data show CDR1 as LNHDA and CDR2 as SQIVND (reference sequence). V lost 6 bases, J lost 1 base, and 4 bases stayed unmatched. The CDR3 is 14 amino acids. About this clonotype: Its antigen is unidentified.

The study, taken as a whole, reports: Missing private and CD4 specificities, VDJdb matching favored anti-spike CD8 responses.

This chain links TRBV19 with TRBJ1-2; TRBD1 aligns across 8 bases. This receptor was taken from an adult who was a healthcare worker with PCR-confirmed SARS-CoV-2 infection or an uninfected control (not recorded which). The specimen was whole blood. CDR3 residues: CASRPGQVNYGYTF. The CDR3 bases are TGTGCCAGTAGGCCGGGACAGGTTAACTATGGCTACACCTTC.